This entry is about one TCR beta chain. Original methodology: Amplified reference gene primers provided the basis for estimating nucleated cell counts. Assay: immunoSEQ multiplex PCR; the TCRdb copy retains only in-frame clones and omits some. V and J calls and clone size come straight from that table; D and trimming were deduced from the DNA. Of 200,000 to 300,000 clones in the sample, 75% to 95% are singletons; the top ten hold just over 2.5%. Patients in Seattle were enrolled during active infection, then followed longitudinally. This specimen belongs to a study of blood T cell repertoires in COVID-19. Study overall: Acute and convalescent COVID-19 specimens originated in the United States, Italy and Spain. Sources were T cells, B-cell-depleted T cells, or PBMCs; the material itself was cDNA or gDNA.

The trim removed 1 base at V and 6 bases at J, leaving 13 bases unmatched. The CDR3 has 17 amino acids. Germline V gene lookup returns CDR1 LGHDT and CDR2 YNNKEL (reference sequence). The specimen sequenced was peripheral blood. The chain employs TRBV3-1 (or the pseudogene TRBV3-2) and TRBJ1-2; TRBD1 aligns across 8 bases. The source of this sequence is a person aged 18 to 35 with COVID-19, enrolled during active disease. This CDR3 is CASSQGLAGGSIDGYTF. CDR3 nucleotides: TGTGCCAGCAGCCAAGGTTTGGCAGGGGGCTCGATTGATGGCTACACCTTC.